Listed below are T cell receptor beta chains from one sample, sequenced in a study of a mutant IDH1 vaccine in newly diagnosed glioma. Produced via immunoSEQ multiplex PCR; TCRdb's table is partial and in-frame only. The repertoire consists of around 50,000 clones, with around 89% occurring once and the leading ten covering approximately 4.3%. Their target antigens are unknown. Sample: PBMCs, taken from a glioma patient whose treatment included an IDH1 peptide vaccine. The receptors shown here come from a woman aged 40-49 years with glioma. Each CDR3 is given with its conserved first and last residue. The D gene is left open where the match is weak. For some rows the clone size is stated as once, few or many, or as a class when expanded; others skip it.

>.|TRBV12-5|TRBJ1-1|.
TGCGACCTAGGAGGGGGCACTGAAGCTTTCTTT
CDLGGGTEAFF
>.|TRBV5-4|TRBJ2-3|TRBD2
TGTGCCAGCAGCTCCGGGACTAGGGCGCGGAGCACAGATACGCAGTATTTT
CASSSGTRARSTDTQYF
>.|TRBV20-1|TRBJ1-4|.
TGCAGTGCTGGGGCGAGGGAAAAACTGTTTTTT
CSAGAREKLFF
>.|TRBV18|TRBJ1-1|.
TGTGCCAGCTCACCAGTGACAGCTAAGAACACTGAAGCTTTCTTT
CASSPVTAKNTEAFF
>.|TRBV18|TRBJ1-3|TRBD1
TGTGCCAGCTCTCCGGACAGGGGCTACTCTGGAAACACCATATATTTT
CASSPDRGYSGNTIYF
>.|TRBV10-2|TRBJ2-7|.
TGCGCCAGCAGTGAGTCGAAAACTAGCTCCTACGAGCAGTACTTC
CASSESKTSSYEQYF
>.|TRBV4-1|TRBJ2-3|.
TGCGCCAGCAGCCAAAACCGACTGACACCCACAGATACGCAGTATTTT
CASSQNRLTPTDTQYF
>.|TRBV27|TRBJ1-1|TRBD1
TGTGCCAGCTTCAGGGGGCACACTGAAGCTTTCTTT
CASFRGHTEAFF
>.|TRBV4-2|TRBJ2-2|TRBD1
TGTGCCAGCAGCCAACTGGGGACAGTGAACACCGGGGAGCTGTTTTTT
CASSQLGTVNTGELFF
>.|TRBV7-2|TRBJ2-5|.
TGTGCCAGCAGCACTAGACCGTTCCAAGAGACCCAGTACTTC
CASSTRPFQETQYF
>once|TRBV7-2|TRBJ2-6|.
TGTGCCAGCAAAAATAAGGCTAGTGGGGCCAACGTCCTGACTTTC
CASKNKASGANVLTF
>once|TRBV19|TRBJ1-6|.
TGTGCCAGTAGAGAGGTCCCCCTCTCCTATAATTCACCCCTCCACTTT
CASREVPLSYNSPLHF
>.|TRBV2|TRBJ2-3|TRBD2
TGTGCCAGCAGACTGGGACCCCTAGCGGCGCAGTATTTT
CASRLGPLAAQYF
>.|TRBV20-1|TRBJ1-2|TRBD1
TGCAGTGCAACGGACAGGGGGCCGTCTACCTTC
CSATDRGPSTF
>.|TRBV6-1|TRBJ2-2|TRBD2
TGTGCCAGCAGTGATCGGGGAGGGGTCACCGGGGAGCTGTTTTTT
CASSDRGGVTGELFF
>.|TRBV25-1|TRBJ2-3|.
TGTGCCAGCAGTGAATATACGGGGGTTACAGATACGCAGTATTTT
CASSEYTGVTDTQYF
>.|TRBV7-2|TRBJ2-7|TRBD1
TGTGCCAGCAGCCCCTACCGGGACAGCGACGAGCAGTACTTC
CASSPYRDSDEQYF
>.|TRBV4-3|TRBJ1-1|TRBD1
TGCGCCAGCAGCCAAGGGACAGGGGACCCGAGGGGTTTT
CASSQGTGDPRGF
>.|TRBV6-5|TRBJ2-1|.
TGTGCCAGCAGTTACTCGAGAAATGAGCAGTTCTTC
CASSYSRNEQFF
>.|TRBV9|TRBJ2-7|.
TGTGCCAGCAGCCCAAAGGGCGGGATAACCTACGAAGAGCAGTACTTC
CASSPKGGITYEEQYF
>.|TRBV27|TRBJ2-6|TRBD2
TGTGCCTCCACCCTAGCGGGAGGCCGCTCTGGGGCCAACGTCCTGACTTTC
CASTLAGGRSGANVLTF
>.|TRBV9|TRBJ2-3|TRBD2
TGTGCCAGCAGCGACGCTAGCGGGAGTGTCCCAGATACGCAGTATTTT
CASSDASGSVPDTQYF
>.|TRBV5-4|TRBJ2-5|.
TGTGCCAGCAGCTTCCAAGCGGGTGGTGAGACCCAGTACTTC
CASSFQAGGETQYF
>.|TRBV30|TRBJ1-2|.
TGTGCCTGGTCTACGGACTATGGCTACACCTTC
CAWSTDYGYTF
>.|TRBV2|TRBJ2-1|.
TGTGCCAGCACCCCTAGCGTAGTCTACAATGAGCAGTTCTTC
CASTPSVVYNEQFF
>.|TRBV4-3|TRBJ2-5|.
TGCGCCAGCAGCCAAAGGGTCCGAGGAGAGACCCAGTACTTC
CASSQRVRGETQYF
>.|TRBV4-1|TRBJ2-2|TRBD2
TGCGCCAGCAGCCAAGGGGGACTAGCGGGAGTGGGAACCGGGGAGCTGTTTTTT
CASSQGGLAGVGTGELFF
>.|TRBV5-1|TRBJ2-7|TRBD1
TGCGCCAGCAGCTCGGGACAGGGGCACTACGAGCAGTACTTC
CASSSGQGHYEQYF